Listed below are T cell receptor beta chains from one sample, sequenced in a study of T cells in Graves' hyperthyroidism and ophthalmopathy. MiXCR, run by TCRdb on the multiplex PCR reads, gives a single entry per CDR3 protein. Here the sample spans a few hundred thousand distinct CDR3 sequences, around 16% being singletons. Specimen: blood. The receptors were gathered from a woman between 45 and 65 years old with Graves' hyperthyroidism. Each CDR3 is given with its conserved first and last residue. Fields, in order: D gene, clone size, J gene, V gene, CDR3 DNA, CDR3 protein. A D gene is named only where the DNA matches it firmly. The size of a clone is reported for some rows only, either as once, few or many, or as a class for expanded clones.

>.|many|TRBJ2-2|TRBV12-3/TRBV12-4
TGTGCCAGCAGCTTGGCGAGGGGTTACACCGGGGAGCTGTTTTTT
CASSLARGYTGELFF
>TRBD2|many|TRBJ2-1|TRBV20-1
TGCAGTGCTAGAGCGATAGGGACTAGCAAAAACAATGAGCAGTTCTTC
CSARAIGTSKNNEQFF
>TRBD2|many|TRBJ2-1|TRBV27
TGTGCCAGCACTTGGGGGGGGGGCTCCTACAATGAGCAGTTCTTC
CASTWGGGSYNEQFF
>.|.|TRBJ1-4|TRBV3-1
TGTGCCAGCAGCCCCGTGGGGGGGCGCGAAAAACTGTTTTTT
CASSPVGGREKLFF
>.|many|TRBJ2-4|TRBV12-3/TRBV12-4
TGTGCCAGCAGTATGACAGGAGCCAAAAACATTCAGTACTTC
CASSMTGAKNIQYF
>TRBD2|few|TRBJ2-1|TRBV3-1
TGTGCCAGCAGAGCTAGCGGGAGGGCGGACAATGAGCAGTTCTTC
CASRASGRADNEQFF
>.|many|TRBJ2-4|TRBV19
TGTGCCAGTAGTATAGCAGGTCTAGCCAAAAACATTCAGTACTTC
CASSIAGLAKNIQYF
>TRBD1|.|TRBJ1-1|TRBV27
TGTGCCAGCAGTCCAGGGACAGGGGGCGCCCGGGGTGGAGCTGAAGCTTTCTTT
CASSPGTGGARGGAEAFF
>.|.|TRBJ2-7|TRBV11-1
TGTGCCAGCAGCTTAGAACGGCTCTCCTACGAGCAGTACTTC
CASSLERLSYEQYF
>TRBD2|many|TRBJ2-1|TRBV6-1
TGTGCCAGCATTAGACTAGCGGATAACAATGAGCAGTTCTTC
CASIRLADNNEQFF
>.|few|TRBJ2-3|TRBV12-3/TRBV12-4
TGTGCCAGCAGTTTAAGTGATAGTACGCAGTATTTT
CASSLSDSTQYF
>TRBD1|many|TRBJ1-2|TRBV6-1
TGTGCCAGCAGTAGCGACAGGGCAATTACCCGTAACTATGGCTACACCTTC
CASSSDRAITRNYGYTF
>.|.|TRBJ1-5|TRBV9
TGTGCCAGCAGCGTAGGAGGGGAACAGCCCCAGCATTTT
CASSVGGEQPQHF
>.|many|TRBJ2-7|TRBV20-1
TGCAGTGCTAGGGCCAATTCGGTATCCGAGCAGTACTTC
CSARANSVSEQYF
>.|many|TRBJ1-5|TRBV20-1
TGCAGTGCTAGAGCCTATGAAAATCAGCCCCAGCATTTT
CSARAYENQPQHF
>TRBD2|.|TRBJ2-1|TRBV6-2/TRBV6-3
TGTGCCAGCAGTTACTCGAGCCTAGCGGGAGTGGGGTTAAACAATGAGCAGTTCTTC
CASSYSSLAGVGLNNEQFF
>TRBD2|.|TRBJ2-1|TRBV10-3
TGTGCCATCCGCCCCGGGACTAGCGCCAACAATGAGCAGTTCTTC
CAIRPGTSANNEQFF
>.|many|TRBJ2-7|TRBV14
TGTGCCAGCAGCCTCCAGGAGTCCTACGAGCAGTACTTC
CASSLQESYEQYF
>TRBD1|many|TRBJ2-7|TRBV6-1
TGTGCCAGCAGAACCGACAGGGCTCTAGAACAGTACTTC
CASRTDRALEQYF
>.|many|TRBJ1-4|TRBV11-2
TGTGCCAGCAGCCTAAGCACTAATGAAAAACTGTTTTTT
CASSLSTNEKLFF
>TRBD1|.|TRBJ2-2|TRBV7-3
TGTGCCAGCAGCTTAAATCCGGACAGGGGAACCGGGGAGCTGTTTTTT
CASSLNPDRGTGELFF
>.|.|TRBJ2-1|TRBV10-3
TGTGCCATCAGTGAACAGAGAGTGTACAATGAGCAGTTCTTC
CAISEQRVYNEQFF
>.|few|TRBJ2-3|TRBV29-1
TGCAGCGTTGATCGGCCGAACACAGATACGCAGTATTTT
CSVDRPNTDTQYF
>TRBD2|.|TRBJ2-2|TRBV12-3/TRBV12-4
TGTGCCAGCAGAGCCCTGGGACTAGCGGGAGGTCCAAACACCGGGGAGCTGTTTTTT
CASRALGLAGGPNTGELFF
>TRBD1|many|TRBJ2-2|TRBV7-2
TGTGCCAGCAGCTTAGAGCTACGACAGGGGAACACCGGGGAGCTGTTTTTT
CASSLELRQGNTGELFF
>.|many|TRBJ2-5|TRBV29-1
TGCAGCGTTGTCGGGGGCCTGGAGACCCAGTACTTC
CSVVGGLETQYF
>TRBD2|many|TRBJ2-7|TRBV20-1
TGCAGTGCTACCGGGACTAGCGGGAGATACGGGTATTACGAGCAGTACTTC
CSATGTSGRYGYYEQYF
>.|.|TRBJ1-5|TRBV20-1
TGCAGTGCTTCCCGTGATGGCCAGGTGGTCGGGCCCCAGCATTTT
CSASRDGQVVGPQHF
>TRBD2|.|TRBJ2-1|TRBV7-9
TGTGCCAGCAGCTTAGTTAGCGGGGGGGCCGATGAGCAGTTCTTC
CASSLVSGGADEQFF
>.|many|TRBJ2-7|TRBV5-1
TGCGCCAGCCGACTGGAAGACAGTGCCCAGCAGCAGTACTTC
CASRLEDSAQQQYF
>.|many|TRBJ2-1|TRBV20-1
TGCAGTGCACCCCTCTGGGGGAGGGGGTCCTACAATGAGCAGTTCTTC
CSAPLWGRGSYNEQFF
>.|.|TRBJ1-1|TRBV18
TGTGCCAGCTCACCACGACTCGGGATAGACACTGAAGCTTTCTTT
CASSPRLGIDTEAFF
>.|few|TRBJ1-1|TRBV30
TGTGCCTGGACCCAGGGACGGGAGAACACTGAAGCTTTCTTT
CAWTQGRENTEAFF
>.|.|TRBJ2-1|TRBV7-8
TGTGCCAGCAGCTTAGTAGGGACAACATACAATGAGCAGTTCTTC
CASSLVGTTYNEQFF
>.|many|TRBJ1-2|TRBV30
TGTGCCTGGAGTGCAGAATATAACTATGGCTACACCTTC
CAWSAEYNYGYTF
>TRBD2|many|TRBJ2-7|TRBV28
TGTGCCAGCAGCACACCCGGGACTAGCGGGTACGAGCAGTACTTC
CASSTPGTSGYEQYF
>.|few|TRBJ2-5|TRBV7-9
TGTGCCAGCAGCTTCGTAAGCGGTCTGCAAGAGACCCAGTACTTC
CASSFVSGLQETQYF
>.|.|TRBJ1-5|TRBV15
TGTGCCACCAGCAGAAAGGGAGGGATAAGCAATCAGCCCCAGCATTTT
CATSRKGGISNQPQHF
>.|many|TRBJ1-1|TRBV30
TGTGCCTGGAGTGTACTATCCACCATGGCCACTGAAGCTTTCTTT
CAWSVLSTMATEAFF
>TRBD2|many|TRBJ2-5|TRBV7-2
TGTGCCAGCAGCTTGGGTTTCGGAGCGGGAGGCCGGGAGACCCAGTACTTC
CASSLGFGAGGRETQYF
>.|.|TRBJ1-1|TRBV19
TGTGCCAGTAGTATAGATTCATGGGCGAACACTGAAGCTTTCTTT
CASSIDSWANTEAFF
>.|.|TRBJ1-3|TRBV20-1
TGCAGTGCTAGGGCCCCCGGGGGCTCTGGAAACACCATATATTTT
CSARAPGGSGNTIYF
>.|many|TRBJ2-1|TRBV11-2
TGTGCCAGCAGCGGGGGGACTGAAGCCTACAATGAGCAGTTCTTC
CASSGGTEAYNEQFF
>TRBD1|few|TRBJ1-5|TRBV5-6
TGTGCCAGCAGCTTTACCGGGACAGCGAGTCAGCCCCAGCATTTT
CASSFTGTASQPQHF
>.|many|TRBJ2-7|TRBV20-1
TGCAGTGCTAGAGATTGGACACGGACCTCCTACGAGCAGTACTTC
CSARDWTRTSYEQYF
>TRBD2|many|TRBJ2-3|TRBV7-3
TGTGCCAGCAGCCTACTAGCGGGAGGCAACACAGATACGCAGTATTTT
CASSLLAGGNTDTQYF
>.|many|TRBJ2-7|TRBV27
TGTGCCAGCAGTTTGCGACGGGGCTCCTACGAGCAGTACTTC
CASSLRRGSYEQYF
>.|.|TRBJ2-3|TRBV7-3
TGTGCCGGCAGCCCGACTCTAGCGTGGCACACAGATACGCAGTATTTT
CAGSPTLAWHTDTQYF
>.|.|TRBJ1-4|TRBV20-1
TGCAGTGCTAGTAAGGGACCGCTTGGCTTGAATGAAAAACTGTTTTTT
CSASKGPLGLNEKLFF
>.|many|TRBJ1-1|TRBV11-3
TGTGCCAGCAGCTTATCGCAGGAAGCTTTCTTT
CASSLSQEAFF
>.|many|TRBJ1-2|TRBV11-2
TGTGCCAGCAGCTTAGCGGGCCACTCAGATACCTTC
CASSLAGHSDTF
>TRBD1|many|TRBJ1-1|TRBV30
TGTGCCTGGAAGCAGGGGGGCCACACTGAAGCTTTCTTT
CAWKQGGHTEAFF
>.|.|TRBJ2-1|TRBV2
TGTGCCAGCAGTGAGGCGATACCCCAGTTCTTC
CASSEAIPQFF